This record covers a single TCR beta chain. The sample originates from a study of blood T cell repertoires in COVID-19. Whole-study context: T cells, B-cell-depleted T cells, or PBMCs supplied cDNA or gDNA.

Between the trimmed V and J ends, which lost 1 base and 9 bases, there was a span of 16 bases. The CDR3 consists of 15 residues. Germline V lookup: CDR1 SGHTA, CDR2 FQGTGA. Original handling: Using reference gene primer amplification, nucleated cell counts were estimated. Method: immunoSEQ multiplex PCR; TCRdb's copy keeps in-frame clones and lacks some. The V and J calls and clone size are taken from that table; D and trimming were inferred from the DNA. The data contain more than 85,000 clones, about 91% of them singletons. V usage is TRBV7-3 and J usage is TRBJ2-1, with a tentative D call TRBD1 (5 bases). Input material: peripheral blood. The receptor was derived from a middle-aged man with COVID-19, enrolled during active disease. The CDR3 sequence: CASSLSGAAAIEQFF. DNA for the CDR3: TGTGCCAGCAGCTTAAGTGGGGCAGCCGCTATTGAGCAGTTCTTC. Variable domain in full (rest from reference TRBV7-3 and TRBJ2-1): GAGVSQTPSNKVTEKGKYVELRCDPISGHTALYWYRQSLGQGPEFLIYFQGTGAADDSGLPNDRFFAVRPEGSVSTLKIQRTERGDSAVYLCASSLSGAAAIEQFFGPGTRLTVL.